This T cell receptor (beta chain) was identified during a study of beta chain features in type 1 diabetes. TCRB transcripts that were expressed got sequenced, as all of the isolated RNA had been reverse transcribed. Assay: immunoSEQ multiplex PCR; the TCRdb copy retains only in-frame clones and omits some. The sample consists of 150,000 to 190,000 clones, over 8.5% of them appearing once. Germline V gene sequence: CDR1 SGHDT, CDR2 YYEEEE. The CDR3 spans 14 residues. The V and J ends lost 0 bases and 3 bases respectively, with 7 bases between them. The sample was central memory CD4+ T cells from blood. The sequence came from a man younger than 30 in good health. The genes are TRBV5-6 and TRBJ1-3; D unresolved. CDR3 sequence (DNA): TGTGCCAGCAGCTTGGGTCCAGATGGAAACACCATATATTTT. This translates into CASSLGPDGNTIYF. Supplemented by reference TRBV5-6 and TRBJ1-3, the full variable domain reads DAGVTQSPTHLIKTRGQQVTLRCSPKSGHDTVSWYQQALGQGPQFIFQYYEEEERQRGNFPDRFSGHQFPNYSSELNVNALLLGDSALYLCASSLGPDGNTIYFGEGSWLTVV.